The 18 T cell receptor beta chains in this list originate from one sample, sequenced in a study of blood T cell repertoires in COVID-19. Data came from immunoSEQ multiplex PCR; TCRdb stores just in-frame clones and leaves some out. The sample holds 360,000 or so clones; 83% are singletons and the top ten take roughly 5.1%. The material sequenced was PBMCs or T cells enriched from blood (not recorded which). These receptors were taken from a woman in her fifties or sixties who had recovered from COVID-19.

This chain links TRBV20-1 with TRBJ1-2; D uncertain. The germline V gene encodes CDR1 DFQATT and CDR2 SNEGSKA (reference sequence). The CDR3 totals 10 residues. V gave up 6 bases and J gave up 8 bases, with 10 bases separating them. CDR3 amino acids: CSALERGYTF. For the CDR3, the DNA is TGCAGTGCACTGGAGCGAGGCTACACCTTC.

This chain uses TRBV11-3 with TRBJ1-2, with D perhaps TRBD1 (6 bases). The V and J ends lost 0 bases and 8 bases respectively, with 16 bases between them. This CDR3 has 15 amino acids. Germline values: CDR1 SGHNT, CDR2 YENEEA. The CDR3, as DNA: TGTGCCAGCAGCTTAGATGGGATCCAGGGGCGCGGCTACACCTTC. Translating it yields CASSLDGIQGRGYTF.

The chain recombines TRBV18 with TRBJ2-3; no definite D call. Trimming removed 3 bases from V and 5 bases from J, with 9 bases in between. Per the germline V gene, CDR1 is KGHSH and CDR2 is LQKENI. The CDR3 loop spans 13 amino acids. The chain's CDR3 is CASSPNTKDTQYF. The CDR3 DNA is TGTGCCAGCTCACCTAACACAAAAGATACGCAGTATTTT.

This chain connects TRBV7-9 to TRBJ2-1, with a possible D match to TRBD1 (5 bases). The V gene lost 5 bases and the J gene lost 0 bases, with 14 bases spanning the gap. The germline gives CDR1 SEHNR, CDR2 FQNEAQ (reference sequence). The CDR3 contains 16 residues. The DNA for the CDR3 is TGTGCCAGCAGCCCTTCGACAGCAAGCTCCTACAATGAGCAGTTCTTC. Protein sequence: CASSPSTASSYNEQFF.

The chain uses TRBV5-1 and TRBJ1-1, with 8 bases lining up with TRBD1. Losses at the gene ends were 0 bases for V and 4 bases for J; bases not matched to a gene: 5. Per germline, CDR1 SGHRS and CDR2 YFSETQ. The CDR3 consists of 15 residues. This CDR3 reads CASSLVRQGATEAFF. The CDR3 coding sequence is TGCGCCAGCAGCTTGGTTCGGCAGGGGGCCACTGAAGCTTTCTTT.

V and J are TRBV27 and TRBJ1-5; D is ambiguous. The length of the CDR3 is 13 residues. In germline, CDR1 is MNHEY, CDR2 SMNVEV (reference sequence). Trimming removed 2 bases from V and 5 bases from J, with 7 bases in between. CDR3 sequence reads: CASSLRIDQPQHF. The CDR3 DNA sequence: TGTGCCAGCAGTTTAAGAATAGATCAGCCCCAGCATTTT.

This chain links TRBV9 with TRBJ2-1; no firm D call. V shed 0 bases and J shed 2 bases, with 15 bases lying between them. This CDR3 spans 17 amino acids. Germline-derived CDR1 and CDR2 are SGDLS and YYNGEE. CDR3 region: CASSVGASPATYNEQFF. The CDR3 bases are TGTGCCAGCAGCGTAGGAGCCTCCCCCGCAACCTACAATGAGCAGTTCTTC.

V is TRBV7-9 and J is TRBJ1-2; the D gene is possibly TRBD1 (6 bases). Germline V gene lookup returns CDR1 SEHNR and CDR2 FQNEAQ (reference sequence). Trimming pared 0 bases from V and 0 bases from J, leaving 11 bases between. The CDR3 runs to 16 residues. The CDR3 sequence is CASSLAHGTPNYGYTF. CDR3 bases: TGTGCCAGCAGCTTAGCGCACGGGACACCTAACTATGGCTACACCTTC.

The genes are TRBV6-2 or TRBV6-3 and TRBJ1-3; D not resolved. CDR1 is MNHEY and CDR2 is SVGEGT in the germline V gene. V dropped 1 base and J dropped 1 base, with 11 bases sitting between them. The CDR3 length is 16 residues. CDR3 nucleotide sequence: TGTGCCAGCAGTTACTACCATCCGGGGTCTGGAAACACCATATATTTT. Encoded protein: CASSYYHPGSGNTIYF.

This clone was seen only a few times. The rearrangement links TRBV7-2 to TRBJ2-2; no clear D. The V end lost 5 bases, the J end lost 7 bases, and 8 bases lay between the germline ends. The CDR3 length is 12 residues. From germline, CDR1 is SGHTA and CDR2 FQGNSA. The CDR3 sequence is CASSAYGGELFF. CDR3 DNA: TGTGCCAGCAGCGCGTACGGCGGGGAGCTGTTTTTT.

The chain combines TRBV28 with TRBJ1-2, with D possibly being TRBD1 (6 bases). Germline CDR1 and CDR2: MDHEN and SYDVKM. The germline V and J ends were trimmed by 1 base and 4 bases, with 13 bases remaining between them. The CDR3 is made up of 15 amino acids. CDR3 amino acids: CASSLSRGGGYGYTF. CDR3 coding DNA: TGTGCCAGCAGTTTATCGAGGGGAGGGGGCTATGGCTACACCTTC.

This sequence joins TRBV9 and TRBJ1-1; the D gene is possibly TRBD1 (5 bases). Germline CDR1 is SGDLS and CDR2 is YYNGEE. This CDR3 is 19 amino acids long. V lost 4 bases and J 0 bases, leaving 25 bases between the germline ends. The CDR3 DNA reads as TGTGCCAGCAGCCCTGGGAGGGGCAGAGCCCTTAGGCTGAACACTGAAGCTTTCTTT. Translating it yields CASSPGRGRALRLNTEAFF.

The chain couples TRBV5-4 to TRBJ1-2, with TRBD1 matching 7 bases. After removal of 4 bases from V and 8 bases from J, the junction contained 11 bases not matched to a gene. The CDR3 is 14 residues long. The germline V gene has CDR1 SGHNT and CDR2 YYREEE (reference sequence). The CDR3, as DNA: TGTGCCAGCAGCCCGGCGCGTACAGGGGTCGGCTACACCTTC. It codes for CASSPARTGVGYTF.

The CDR3 DNA follows: TGTGCCAGCAGCGGACAGGGGGCGGGGGAGACTGGCTACACCTTC. This gives the protein CASSGQGAGETGYTF. This sequence joins TRBV9 and TRBJ1-2, with 10 bases identical to TRBD1. The CDR3 spans 15 residues. V trimming: 3 bases; J trimming: 7 bases; junction bases outside the gene matches: 9. The germline CDR1 and CDR2 sequences are SGDLS and YYNGEE.

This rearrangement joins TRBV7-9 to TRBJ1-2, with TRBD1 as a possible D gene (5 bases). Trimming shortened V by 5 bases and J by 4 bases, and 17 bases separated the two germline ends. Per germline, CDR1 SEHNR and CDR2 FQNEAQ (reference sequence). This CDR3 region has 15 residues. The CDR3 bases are TGTGCCAGCAGCGCCACCCGCCAGGGCGGCTATGGCTACACCTTC. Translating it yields CASSATRQGGYGYTF.

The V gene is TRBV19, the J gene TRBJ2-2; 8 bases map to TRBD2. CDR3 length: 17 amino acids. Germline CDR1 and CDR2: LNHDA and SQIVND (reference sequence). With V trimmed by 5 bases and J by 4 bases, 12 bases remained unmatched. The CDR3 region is CASSPLLSGSGTGELFF. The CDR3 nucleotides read TGTGCCAGTAGTCCCCTCTTGAGCGGGAGCGGCACCGGGGAGCTGTTTTTT.

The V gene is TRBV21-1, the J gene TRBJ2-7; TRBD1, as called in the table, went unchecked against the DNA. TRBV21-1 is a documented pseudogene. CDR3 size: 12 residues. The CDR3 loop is CAIDRVGYEQYF. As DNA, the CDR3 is TGTGCCATTGACAGGGTGGGCTACGAGCAGTACTTC.

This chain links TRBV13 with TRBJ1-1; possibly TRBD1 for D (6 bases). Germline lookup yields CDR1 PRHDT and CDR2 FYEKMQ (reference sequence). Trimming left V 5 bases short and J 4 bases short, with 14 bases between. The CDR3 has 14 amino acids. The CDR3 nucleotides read TGTGCCAGCAGCCCCGGGGGGGCGCGCACTGAAGCTTTCTTT. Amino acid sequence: CASSPGGARTEAFF.